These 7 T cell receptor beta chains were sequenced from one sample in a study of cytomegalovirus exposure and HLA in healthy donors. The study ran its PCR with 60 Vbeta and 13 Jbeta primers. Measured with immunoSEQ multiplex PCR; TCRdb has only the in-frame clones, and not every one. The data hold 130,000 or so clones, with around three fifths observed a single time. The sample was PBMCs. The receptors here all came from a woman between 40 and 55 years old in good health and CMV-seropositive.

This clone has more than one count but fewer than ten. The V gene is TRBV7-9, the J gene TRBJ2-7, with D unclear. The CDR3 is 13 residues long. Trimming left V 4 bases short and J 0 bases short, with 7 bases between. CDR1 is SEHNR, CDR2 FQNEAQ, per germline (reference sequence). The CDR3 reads CASSSIPSYEQYF. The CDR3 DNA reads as TGTGCCAGCAGCTCCATCCCCTCCTACGAGCAGTACTTC.

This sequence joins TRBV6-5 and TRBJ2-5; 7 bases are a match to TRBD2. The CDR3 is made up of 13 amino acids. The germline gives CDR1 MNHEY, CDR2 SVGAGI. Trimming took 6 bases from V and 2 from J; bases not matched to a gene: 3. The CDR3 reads CASRGLSQETQYF. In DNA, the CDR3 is TGTGCCAGCAGGGGACTATCGCAAGAGACCCAGTACTTC.

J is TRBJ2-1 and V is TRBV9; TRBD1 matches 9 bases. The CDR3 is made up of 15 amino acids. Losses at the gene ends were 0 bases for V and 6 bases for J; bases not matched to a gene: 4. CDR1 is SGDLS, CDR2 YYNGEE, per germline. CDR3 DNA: TGTGCCAGCAGCGTAGCGATGGACAGGGGCAATGAGCAGTTCTTC. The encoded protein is CASSVAMDRGNEQFF.

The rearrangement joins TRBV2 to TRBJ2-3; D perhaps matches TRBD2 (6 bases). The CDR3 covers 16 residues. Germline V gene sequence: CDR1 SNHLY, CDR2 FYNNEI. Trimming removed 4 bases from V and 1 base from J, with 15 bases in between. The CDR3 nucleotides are TGTGCCAGCAGTGTTTGGCAACTAGCAGGCACAGATACGCAGTATTTT. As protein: CASSVWQLAGTDTQYF.

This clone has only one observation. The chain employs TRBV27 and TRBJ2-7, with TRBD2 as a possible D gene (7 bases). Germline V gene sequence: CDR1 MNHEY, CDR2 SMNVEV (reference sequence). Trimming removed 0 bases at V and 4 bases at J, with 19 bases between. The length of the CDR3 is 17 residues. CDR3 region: CASSLSMRGGAFYEQYF. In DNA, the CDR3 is TGTGCCAGCAGTTTATCGATGAGAGGGGGGGCCTTTTACGAGCAGTACTTC.

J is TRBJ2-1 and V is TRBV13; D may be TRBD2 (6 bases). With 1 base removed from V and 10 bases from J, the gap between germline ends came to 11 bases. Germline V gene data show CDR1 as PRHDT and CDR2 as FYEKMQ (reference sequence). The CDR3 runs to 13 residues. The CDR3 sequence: CASSLDKRAEQFF. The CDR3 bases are TGTGCCAGCAGCTTAGATAAGCGGGCGGAGCAGTTCTTC.

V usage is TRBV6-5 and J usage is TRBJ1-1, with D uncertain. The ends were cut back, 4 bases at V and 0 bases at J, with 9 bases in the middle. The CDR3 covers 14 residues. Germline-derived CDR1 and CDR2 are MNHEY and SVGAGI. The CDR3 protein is CASSSGGLNTEAFF. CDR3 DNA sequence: TGTGCCAGCAGTTCTGGTGGGCTGAACACTGAAGCTTTCTTT.